The sequence of this TCR beta chain was determined in a study of radiation and T cells in renal cell carcinoma. Study summary: Nephrectomy followed 15 Gy stereotactic body radiation by 4 weeks. General study points: Top tumor clonotypes rose in blood 2 weeks post-radiation, then contracted.

Trimming removed 5 bases at V and 4 bases at J, with 14 bases between. The CDR3 is 15 residues long. Germline CDR1 reads MDHEN; CDR2 reads SYDVKM. About this clone itself: No antigen is known for it.

Sample time point: blood 2 weeks post-SBRT. The sample's treatment: 15 Gy SBRT to primary tumor, nephrectomy 4 weeks later. Clones were sequenced by immunoSEQ multiplex PCR, and TCRdb holds only the in-frame ones, with some missing. The table records 70,000 to 100,000 clones, 80% to 90% of them present only once. The sequence came from a woman between 45 and 65 years old with renal cell carcinoma. This chain uses TRBV28 with TRBJ1-4, with D perhaps matching TRBD1 (6 bases). This specimen consisted of blood, obtained from a patient whose treatment included radiotherapy and nephrectomy. CDR3 coding DNA: TGTGCCAGCAGTCCCCAGACAGGAGGTAATGAAAAACTGTTTTTT. It yields the protein CASSPQTGGNEKLFF. The full variable domain, completed using reference TRBV28 and TRBJ1-4, is DVKVTQSSRYLVKRTGEKVFLECVQDMDHENMFWYRQDPGLGLRLIYFSYDVKMKEKGDIPEGYSVSREKKERFSLILESASTNQTSMYLCASSPQTGGNEKLFFGSGTQLSVL.